These 31 T cell receptor beta chains were all obtained from the same sample, sequenced in a study of shared T cell receptors in the human thymus. Measured with immunoSEQ multiplex PCR; TCRdb has only the in-frame clones, and not every one. This table has hundreds of thousands of clones, approximately 85% appearing once. The sample also formed part of further work on human thymus T cells.

The sequenced material came from thymocytes. The receptors derive from a girl under three years old with a congenital heart defect.

The J gene is TRBJ1-1, the V gene TRBV7-3; TRBD1 agrees at 10 bases. The junction had 18 bases not matched to a gene; V was cut back by 5 bases and J by 0 bases. CDR3 size: 20 residues. Germline V gene lookup returns CDR1 SGHTA and CDR2 FQGTGA. The CDR3 loop is CASSARDRGFPLPLNTEAFF. The CDR3 nucleotides are TGTGCCAGCAGCGCCCGGGACAGGGGATTCCCCTTGCCCCTGAACACTGAAGCTTTCTTT.

The CDR3 sequence: CASSPRQDRWDTEAFF. CDR3 sequence (DNA): TGTGCCAGCAGCCCGCGACAGGATAGATGGGACACTGAAGCTTTCTTT. The chain is built from TRBV5-6 and TRBJ1-1, with a possible D match to TRBD1 (6 bases). CDR3 length: 16 residues. The V end lost 4 bases, the J end lost 3 bases, and 19 bases lay between the germline ends. CDR1 SGHDT and CDR2 YYEEEE come from the germline V gene.

In the case of this clone: One end of the junction is discordant with germline, which a read error may explain. The chain has TRBV6-5 and TRBJ1-1; no definite D call. This CDR3 region has 14 residues. CDR1 and CDR2 from the germline V gene are MNHEY and SVGAGI. The CDR3 DNA is TGTGCCAGCAGTGAACAGAGACGGAACTCTGAAGCTTTCTTT. Protein product: CASSEQRRNSEAFF.

The V and J genes are TRBV10-1 and TRBJ1-2; tentative D call: TRBD1 (6 bases). CDR1 and CDR2 from the germline V gene are WNHNN and SYGVQD (reference sequence). V lost 6 bases and J lost 8, with 16 bases in between. The CDR3 runs 13 residues. CDR3 sequence reads: CASSEDRLCGYTF. The CDR3 coding sequence is TGCGCCAGCAGCGAAGACAGGTTATGCGGCTACACCTTC.

The V and J genes are TRBV18 and TRBJ2-1, with D perhaps TRBD1 (7 bases). CDR1 is KGHSH and CDR2 is LQKENI in the germline V gene. The CDR3 covers 16 residues. V was clipped by 3 bases and J by 8 bases, with 20 bases between them. The CDR3, as DNA: TGTGCCAGCTCACCTAACCGACACGGAGGGGGCTATGAGCAGTTCTTC. Residues: CASSPNRHGGGYEQFF.

This clone showed up just once. The gene calls are TRBV28 and TRBJ2-1; 7 nucleotides line up with TRBD1. Germline-derived CDR1 and CDR2 are MDHEN and SYDVKM. Losses at the gene ends were 1 base for V and 10 bases for J; bases not matched to a gene: 16. The CDR3 contains 17 residues. The DNA of the CDR3 is TGTGCCAGCAGTTTATCCCAAGACAGGGTCAATCGAGGGGAGCAGTTCTTC. Translation gives CASSLSQDRVNRGEQFF.

The chain uses TRBV11-3 and TRBJ1-5; 8 bases line up with TRBD1. Germline trimming cut 5 bases from V and 2 bases from J; bases unmatched to any gene: 14. The germline gives CDR1 SGHNT, CDR2 YENEEA. The CDR3 spans 18 residues. The CDR3 spells CASSPKMDRVSGNQPQHF. The CDR3 nucleotides are TGTGCCAGCAGCCCGAAAATGGACAGGGTGAGTGGCAATCAGCCCCAGCATTTT. The entire variable domain, with the rest obtained from reference TRBV11-3 and TRBJ1-5, is as follows: EAGVVQSPRYKIIEKKQPVAFWCNPISGHNTLYWYLQNLGQGPELLIRYENEEAVDDSQLPKDRFSAERLKGVDSTLKIQPAELGDSAVYLCASSPKMDRVSGNQPQHFGDGTRLSIL.

The rearrangement joins TRBV19 to TRBJ1-2; TRBD1 matches 10 bases. This CDR3 contains 15 residues. Trimming took 9 bases from V and 1 from J; bases not matched to a gene: 8. The germline V gene encodes CDR1 LNHDA and CDR2 SQIVND (reference sequence). In nucleotides, the CDR3 is TGTGCCAGCCCTCTGGGGGACAGGGGTAACTATGGCTACACCTTC. Its translation: CASPLGDRGNYGYTF.

This clone was observed once. The chain links TRBV4-3 to TRBJ1-3; D might be TRBD1 (6 bases). The CDR3 is 15 amino acids. From germline, CDR1 is LGHNA and CDR2 YSLEER. The germline V and J ends were trimmed by 4 bases and 0 bases, with 10 bases remaining between them. This chain's CDR3 is CASSLTQGSGNTIYF. DNA of the CDR3: TGCGCCAGCAGCCTGACACAGGGCTCTGGAAACACCATATATTTT.

The V call is TRBV5-1, the J call TRBJ2-7; 9 positions match TRBD2. Germline CDR1 and CDR2: SGHRS and YFSETQ. The junction had 6 bases not matched to a gene; V was cut back by 3 bases and J by 2 bases. The CDR3 consists of 15 residues. The DNA for the CDR3 is TGCGCCAGCAGCTCGATTAGCGGGGGAACCTACGAGCAGTACTTC. This sequence encodes CASSSISGGTYEQYF. The full variable domain, rest sourced from reference TRBV5-1 and TRBJ2-7, is KAGVTQTPRYLIKTRGQQVTLSCSPISGHRSVSWYQQTPGQGLQFLFEYFSETQRNKGNFPGRFSGRQFSNSRSEMNVSTLELGDSALYLCASSSISGGTYEQYFGPGTRLTVT.

V gene TRBV29-1 combines with J gene TRBJ2-3; possibly TRBD2 for D (5 bases). The CDR3 is 13 residues long. Trimming shortened V by 5 bases and J by 1 base, and 10 bases separated the two germline ends. Germline lookup yields CDR1 SQVTM and CDR2 ANQGSEA. CDR3: CSVKGAGTDTQYF. In nucleotides, the CDR3 is TGCAGCGTTAAGGGAGCTGGCACAGATACGCAGTATTTT.

This clone has only a few counts. V usage is TRBV4-3 and J usage is TRBJ2-7; D possibly corresponds to TRBD1 (5 bases). The length of the CDR3 is 15 residues. Trimming removed 0 bases at V and 3 bases at J, with 12 bases between. Germline V gives CDR1 LGHNA, CDR2 YSLEER. The chain's CDR3 is CASSQDQGERYEQYF. CDR3 coding DNA: TGCGCCAGCAGCCAAGATCAAGGGGAACGCTACGAGCAGTACTTC.

A single count supports this clone. This chain links TRBV2 with TRBJ1-5; D is undetermined. CDR1 is SNHLY and CDR2 is FYNNEI in the germline V gene. V was trimmed by 4 bases and J by 0 bases, leaving 7 bases between them. The CDR3 totals 14 residues. CDR3 DNA sequence: TGTGCCAGCAGTGGACCGGGTAGCAATCAGCCCCAGCATTTT. Amino acid sequence: CASSGPGSNQPQHF.

J is TRBJ2-1 and V is TRBV5-8; perhaps TRBD1 as D (6 bases). Trimming removed 0 bases at V and 6 bases at J, with 7 bases between. Germline lookup yields CDR1 SGHTS and CDR2 YDEGEE. CDR3 length: 13 residues. Here the CDR3 DNA reads TGTGCCAGCAGCTTGGAACAGGGCAATGAGCAGTTCTTC. Amino acid sequence: CASSLEQGNEQFF. Full variable domain (rest looked up from reference TRBV5-8 and TRBJ2-1): EAGVTQSPTHLIKTRGQQATLRCSPISGHTSVYWYQQALGLGLQFLLWYDEGEERNRGNFPPRFSGRQFPNYSSELNVNALELEDSALYLCASSLEQGNEQFFGPGTRLTVL.

The chain joins TRBV27 to TRBJ1-2; D unresolved. The CDR3 is 10 amino acids. V was pared by 6 bases and J by 7 bases, with 6 bases between. The germline gives CDR1 MNHEY, CDR2 SMNVEV (reference sequence). The CDR3 is CASRIGGYTF. The CDR3, as DNA: TGTGCCAGCAGGATCGGTGGCTACACCTTC.

With respect to this clone: One end of the junction varies from germline; a read error may be responsible. Other DNA sequences of this sample code for an identical CDR3. The chain carries TRBV12-5 and TRBJ2-2, with TRBD2 matching over 8 bases. The CDR3 contains 19 residues. Germline CDR1 is LGHNT and CDR2 is FRNRAP. The CDR3 protein is CASGCPPGGLPLCAGELFF. The CDR3 nucleotides read TGCGCTAGTGGTTGCCCCCCGGGGGGGCTGCCATTATGTGCCGGGGAGCTGTTTTTT.

The chain employs TRBV5-4 and TRBJ1-1; a weak D match, TRBD1 (5 bases). CDR1 is SGHNT and CDR2 is YYREEE in the germline V gene (reference sequence). The V end was cut by 3 bases, the J end by 7 bases, with 13 bases between. The CDR3 consists of 13 residues. The CDR3 spells CASSSLQGVEAFF. The CDR3 DNA reads TGTGCCAGCAGCTCGCTTCAGGGTGTTGAAGCTTTCTTT.

J is TRBJ2-1 and V is TRBV6-5; 14 positions agree with TRBD2. With V trimmed by 4 bases and J by 13 bases, 6 bases remained unmatched. Looked up from germline, CDR1 is MNHEY and CDR2 is SVGAGI. The CDR3 spans 14 residues. Here the CDR3 reads CASSSRLAGGPQFF. CDR3 DNA sequence: TGTGCCAGCAGTTCACGACTAGCGGGGGGGCCTCAGTTCTTC.

The V and J genes are TRBV27 and TRBJ1-5; D is perhaps TRBD1 (6 bases). Germline V CDR1 and CDR2: MNHEY, SMNVEV (reference sequence). This CDR3 spans 20 amino acids. With 9 bases removed from V and 0 bases from J, the gap between germline ends came to 30 bases. CDR3 residues: CARTHDTGHPYRYSNQPQHF. For the CDR3, the DNA is TGTGCCAGGACTCATGACACGGGACACCCCTACCGATATAGCAATCAGCCCCAGCATTTT.

This chain uses TRBV2 with TRBJ1-1; D is perhaps TRBD1 (5 bases). V lost 4 bases and J lost 5, with 20 bases in between. Looked up from germline, CDR1 is SNHLY and CDR2 is FYNNEI. This CDR3 has 16 residues. CDR3: CASSGSALGGKTEAFF. CDR3 in DNA: TGTGCCAGCAGTGGATCGGCGCTCGGGGGAAAAACTGAAGCTTTCTTT.

This clone was recorded only once. The chain has TRBV6-5 and TRBJ2-3; 13 bases match TRBD2. Germline values: CDR1 MNHEY, CDR2 SVGAGI. The CDR3 covers 16 residues. V dropped 4 bases and J dropped 6; count of bases not matched to a gene: 7. In DNA form, the CDR3 reads TGTGCCAGCAGTTCGGGACTAGCGGGGCCCCCGGATACGCAGTATTTT. Translation gives CASSSGLAGPPDTQYF.

Only one count was recorded for this clone. The CDR3 sequence is CASSPVQYATEAFF. The CDR3, as DNA: TGTGCCAGCAGCCCTGTCCAATATGCGACTGAAGCTTTCTTT. The rearrangement uses TRBV5-5 and TRBJ1-1, with no clear D. The CDR3 runs 14 residues. V was shortened by 4 bases and J by 5 bases, with 15 bases between the two germline ends. CDR1 is SGHKS and CDR2 is YYEKEE in the germline V gene (reference sequence).

The chain is built from TRBV6-6 and TRBJ2-7; TRBD2 aligns across 15 bases. V was clipped by 7 bases and J by 4 bases; unmatched bases: 8. The length of the CDR3 is 16 residues. Germline V lookup: CDR1 MNHNY, CDR2 SVGAGI (reference sequence). CDR3 loop: CASTGLAGGPRYEQYF. CDR3 sequence (DNA): TGTGCCAGCACCGGACTAGCGGGGGGGCCACGGTACGAGCAGTACTTC.

V and J are TRBV11-2 and TRBJ1-1; TRBD1 matches at 10 bases. This CDR3 comprises 15 residues. Germline CDR1 reads SGHAT; CDR2 reads FQNNGV. The V segment lost 5 bases and the J segment 0 bases; nucleotides outside the gene matches: 3. CDR3 amino acids: CASSQGQGLNTEAFF. The DNA of the CDR3 is TGTGCCAGCAGCCAGGGACAGGGGTTGAACACTGAAGCTTTCTTT.

This clone came up a few times. The chain joins TRBV7-8 to TRBJ1-1, with 10 bases fitting TRBD1. The CDR3 is 19 residues long. V lost 5 bases and J lost 0; bases outside the gene matches: 15. Germline assignment: CDR1 SGHVS and CDR2 FQNEAQ. CDR3 DNA: TGTGCCAGCAGCCCCGACAGGGGGCGACTAAACGCGATGAACACTGAAGCTTTCTTT. The encoded protein is CASSPDRGRLNAMNTEAFF.

The genes are TRBV12-5 and TRBJ2-7; 7 nucleotides line up with TRBD1. CDR3 length: 15 amino acids. V gave up 6 bases and J gave up 2 bases; unmatched junction bases: 10. Germline V gene sequence: CDR1 LGHNT, CDR2 FRNRAP. CDR3 sequence: CASGQTGVRPYEQYF. CDR3 DNA sequence: TGTGCTAGTGGCCAAACAGGGGTTAGACCCTACGAGCAGTACTTC.

The chain carries TRBV6-1 and TRBJ2-7, with D possibly being TRBD1 (6 bases). This CDR3 comprises 14 residues. The V gene lost 6 bases and the J gene lost 3 bases, with 15 bases spanning the gap. CDR1 is MNHNS and CDR2 is SASEGT in the germline V gene. This CDR3 reads CASSEQDSYYEQYF. Here the CDR3 DNA reads TGTGCCAGCAGCGAGCAGGACAGCTACTACGAGCAGTACTTC.

V and J are TRBV4-3 and TRBJ2-6, with 10 bases aligning to TRBD1. Trimming at V came to 4 bases and at J to 4 bases, leaving 7 bases not matched to a gene. Germline CDR1 and CDR2: LGHNA and YSLEER. The CDR3 has 17 residues. CDR3 residues: CASSLGQGEWGANVLTF. CDR3 nucleotides: TGCGCCAGCAGCCTTGGACAGGGGGAATGGGGGGCCAACGTCCTGACTTTC.

This chain connects TRBV28 to TRBJ1-1; 8 positions agree with TRBD1. The length of the CDR3 is 17 residues. Trimming at V came to 6 bases and at J to 1 base, leaving 13 bases not matched to a gene. In germline, CDR1 is MDHEN, CDR2 SYDVKM. The CDR3 is CASSPRDRRRENTEAFF. The CDR3 nucleotides read TGTGCCAGCAGCCCCCGGGACAGGAGAAGAGAGAACACTGAAGCTTTCTTT. Supplemented by reference TRBV28 and TRBJ1-1, the full variable domain reads DVKVTQSSRYLVKRTGEKVFLECVQDMDHENMFWYRQDPGLGLRLIYFSYDVKMKEKGDIPEGYSVSREKKERFSLILESASTNQTSMYLCASSPRDRRRENTEAFFGQGTRLTVV.

On this clone: Germline is not matched at one junction end, which may reflect a read error. The genes are TRBV28 and TRBJ2-4; possible D gene TRBD2, 5 bases. The CDR3 is made up of 19 amino acids. Germline CDR1 MDHEN, CDR2 SYDVKM. CDR3 residues: CASSPKCGPRTLAKDIQYF. The DNA of the CDR3 is TGTGCCAGCAGTCCCAAGTGTGGACCGAGGACCCTAGCCAAAGACATTCAGTACTTC. The full variable domain, with the rest looked up from reference TRBV28 and TRBJ2-4, is DVKVTQSSRYLVKRTGEKVFLECVQDMDHENMFWYRQDPGLGLRLIYFSYDVKMKEKGDIPEGYSVSREKKERFSLILESASTNQTSMYLCASSPKCGPRTLAKDIQYFGAGTRLSVL.

The chain recombines TRBV5-1 with TRBJ1-2, with D uncertain. Germline V lookup: CDR1 SGHRS, CDR2 YFSETQ. The CDR3 is 15 amino acids. V dropped 5 bases and J dropped 7 bases, with 21 bases sitting between them. The CDR3 region has the DNA TGCGCCAGCAGTGACCCAGGCTGTCTGTATTGTGGCTACACCTTC. Translating gives CASSDPGCLYCGYTF.